The rows below give T cell receptor beta chains drawn from one sample of a study of cytomegalovirus exposure and HLA in healthy donors. Sequencing used immunoSEQ multiplex PCR; TCRdb keeps in-frame clones, though not all of them. Seen here are 180,000 or so clones, 76% observed once, and the top ten hold roughly 1.5%. The sequencing sample was made of PBMCs. The receptors stem from a man aged 18 to 30 in good health and CMV-seronegative. The conserved cysteine and the conserved F or W are not part of the CDR3 here. A D gene is named only where the DNA matches it firmly. The size entry is marked missing in some rows and otherwise reads once, few, many or a size class.

D: NA; V: TRBV6-5; size: few; J: TRBJ1-2; CDR3: ASSYGPPYGYT
D: NA; V: TRBV6-4; size: few; J: TRBJ2-1; CDR3: ASSGGEYNEQF
D: TRBD2; V: TRBV19; size: NA; J: TRBJ2-3; CDR3: ASSSLAGARGDTQY
D: NA; V: TRBV5-1; size: NA; J: TRBJ1-1; CDR3: ASSLETSVGTEAF
D: NA; V: TRBV27; size: once; J: TRBJ2-5; CDR3: ASSLSAGRLQETQY
D: NA; V: TRBV28; size: NA; J: TRBJ2-7; CDR3: ASTLGGSSYEQY
D: NA; V: TRBV19; size: NA; J: TRBJ1-2; CDR3: ASSGRGQTYGYT
D: NA; V: TRBV9; size: NA; J: TRBJ1-3; CDR3: ASSVSMPALSGNTIY
D: NA; V: TRBV30; size: NA; J: TRBJ2-2; CDR3: AWSRGLLTGELF
D: TRBD2; V: TRBV6-4; size: NA; J: TRBJ2-1; CDR3: ASSDSALAGVGDEQF